These T cell receptor beta chains were read from a single sample in a study of circulating and synovial CD4+ cells in juvenile arthritis. Sequenced by immunoSEQ multiplex PCR; TCRdb stores in-frame clones only, minus some. The data contain approximately 35,000 clones, roughly 96% of them singletons. The specimen was CD4+ T cells from blood. These TCRs come from a human donor with juvenile idiopathic arthritis. The CDR3 runs from the conserved cysteine through the conserved F or W. The order of the fields is CDR3 protein, CDR3 DNA, clone size, J gene, D gene, V gene. The D gene is left open where the match is weak. Only part of the rows carry a size: once, few, many, or a class if the clone is expanded.

CASSLKQGETEAFF	TGTGCCAGCAGTTTAAAGCAGGGGGAAACTGAAGCTTTCTTT	.	TRBJ1-1	TRBD1	TRBV27
CASNSGPNTGELFF	TGTGCCAGCAATTCTGGCCCTAACACCGGGGAGCTGTTTTTT	.	TRBJ2-2	.	TRBV27
CASSSRGPNNMNTEAFF	TGTGCCAGTAGTTCCCGCGGGCCGAATAACATGAACACTGAAGCTTTCTTT	.	TRBJ1-1	.	TRBV19
CASSTLPGQGTDTQYF	TGTGCCAGCAGCACCCTTCCGGGACAGGGCACAGATACGCAGTATTTT	.	TRBJ2-3	TRBD1	TRBV5-5
CASSASGDRGAFF	TGTGCCAGCAGCGCTTCCGGCGACCGAGGGGCTTTCTTT	.	TRBJ1-1	.	TRBV5-4
CASSQAERGFSYEQYF	TGTGCCAGCAGCCAAGCCGAGCGGGGATTCTCCTACGAGCAGTATTTC	.	TRBJ2-7	TRBD2	TRBV14
CAYQILPEAFF	TGTGCCTACCAGATCCTGCCTGAAGCTTTCTTT	.	TRBJ1-1	.	TRBV30
CASSYQPRDVYEQYF	TGTGCCAGCAGCTATCAACCTAGAGACGTCTACGAGCAGTACTTC	.	TRBJ2-7	.	TRBV7-4
CASSQQGSYGYTF	TGTGCCAGCAGCCAACAGGGATCCTATGGCTACACCTTC	.	TRBJ1-2	.	TRBV27
CATSRSWGGNAEAFF	TGTGCCACCAGCAGGAGCTGGGGGGGTAACGCTGAAGCTTTCTTT	.	TRBJ1-1	.	TRBV15
CASQRGDRVDQPQHF	TGTGCCAGCCAAAGGGGGGACAGGGTGGACCAGCCCCAGCATTTT	.	TRBJ1-5	TRBD1	TRBV19
CASSYDSLGNNSPLHF	TGCGCCAGCAGCTACGACAGTCTAGGCAATAATTCCCCCCTCCACTTT	.	TRBJ1-6	.	TRBV4-3
CARSGTGTDTGELFF	TGTGCCAGAAGCGGGACAGGGACCGACACCGGGGAGCTGTTTTTT	.	TRBJ2-2	TRBD1	TRBV5-3
CASLSNKGQEAFF	TGCGCCAGCCTCTCCAACAAAGGACAAGAGGCTTTCTTT	.	TRBJ1-1	.	TRBV4-1
CASRLGQGVSPLHF	TGTGCCAGCAGACTTGGACAGGGGGTTTCACCCCTCCACTTT	.	TRBJ1-6	TRBD1	TRBV6-5
CASKLVNSGHNNEQFF	TGTGCCAGCAAGTTGGTTAACTCAGGCCACAACAATGAGCAGTTCTTC	once	TRBJ2-1	.	TRBV28
CASSPPLAGPHYGYTF	TGTGCCAGCTCACCACCGTTGGCAGGTCCCCACTATGGCTACACCTTC	.	TRBJ1-2	.	TRBV18
CASSIHKYEQYF	TGTGCCAGCAGCATACACAAGTACGAGCAGTACTTC	.	TRBJ2-7	.	TRBV7-9
CASSLGPEGANVLTF	TGTGCCAGCAGCTTAGGTCCGGAGGGGGCCAACGTCCTGACTTTC	once	TRBJ2-6	.	TRBV7-9
CASRGTGGVSEKLFF	TGTGCCAGCAGGGGTACAGGGGGCGTTTCTGAAAAACTGTTTTTT	once	TRBJ1-4	TRBD1	TRBV4-2
CASRMGGLSNQPQHF	TGTGCCAGCAGAATGGGGGGTTTGAGCAATCAGCCCCAGCATTTT	.	TRBJ1-5	.	TRBV6-1
CASSSSLTSGTYNEQFF	TGTGCCAGCAGTTCGTCCTTGACTAGCGGCACCTACAATGAGCAGTTCTTC	.	TRBJ2-1	TRBD2	TRBV28
CASSGTSGGDETQYF	TGTGCCAGTAGTGGGACTAGCGGGGGGGACGAGACCCAGTACTTC	.	TRBJ2-5	TRBD2	TRBV19
CASSPAGWNTEAFF	TGTGCCAGCAGCCCCGCAGGGTGGAACACTGAAGCTTTCTTT	.	TRBJ1-1	.	TRBV7-2
CASTPREDSRGTGELFF	TGTGCCAGTACCCCCAGGGAAGACAGTAGGGGAACCGGGGAGCTGTTTTTT	.	TRBJ2-2	.	TRBV19
CASSLTSGYEQYF	TGTGCCAGCAGCTTGACTAGCGGGTACGAGCAGTACTTC	.	TRBJ2-7	TRBD2	TRBV6-5